The 19 T cell receptor beta chains given below trace back to one sample, sequenced in a study of T cell responses to AZD1222 COVID-19 vaccine. Repertoires were generated with immunoSEQ multiplex PCR, while TCRdb's copy carries only in-frame clones and drops some. The sample lists more than 150,000 clones, around 87% occurring once. Sequenced material: peripheral blood, taken on day 0 of MenACWY control vaccination. Receptor source: an adult in good health.

This clone was seen only once. V is TRBV28 and J is TRBJ1-1; 9 bases map to TRBD1. The V segment lost 6 bases and the J segment 6 bases; nucleotides outside the gene matches: 8. This CDR3 has 14 residues. In germline, CDR1 is MDHEN, CDR2 SYDVKM. In nucleotides, the CDR3 is TGTGCCAGCAGCTCGGGACAGGGTCCCTCTGAAGCTTTCTTT. The encoded protein is CASSSGQGPSEAFF.

V gene TRBV14 combines with J gene TRBJ1-1; D is possibly TRBD1 (5 bases). Trimming removed 4 bases at V and 11 bases at J, with 11 bases between. Germline V gene sequence: CDR1 SGHDN, CDR2 FVKESK. The CDR3 consists of 11 residues. The CDR3: CASSPGTRAFF. The CDR3 DNA is TGTGCCAGCAGCCCCGGGACGAGGGCTTTCTTT.

This chain uses TRBV19 with TRBJ2-3; no clear D gene. Germline V CDR1 and CDR2: LNHDA, SQIVND (reference sequence). The CDR3 spans 11 residues. The V and J ends lost 5 bases and 6 bases respectively, with 6 bases between them. Here the CDR3 reads CASSSRDTQYF. The CDR3 DNA reads as TGTGCCAGTAGTTCCCGGGATACGCAGTATTTT.

The chain combines TRBV7-2 with TRBJ1-4, with D tentatively TRBD1 (5 bases). The length of the CDR3 is 16 residues. The V and J ends lost 1 base and 6 bases respectively, with 15 bases between them. Germline values: CDR1 SGHTA, CDR2 FQGNSA. CDR3 in DNA: TGTGCCAGCAGCTTAGTAGGCGGGGCGAGCCATGAAAAACTGTTTTTT. Its translation is CASSLVGGASHEKLFF. Combining the CDR3 with reference TRBV7-2 and TRBJ1-4 gives the whole variable domain GAGVSQSPSNKVTEKGKDVELRCDPISGHTALYWYRQSLGQGLEFLIYFQGNSAPDKSGLPSDRFSAERTGGSVSTLTIQRTQQEDSAVYLCASSLVGGASHEKLFFGSGTQLSVL.

This chain links TRBV5-4 with TRBJ2-5; TRBD2 aligns across 7 bases. The V and J ends lost 7 bases and 0 bases, in that order; junction bases with no gene match: 9. The CDR3 is 15 residues long. The germline CDR1 and CDR2 sequences are SGHNT and YYREEE (reference sequence). CDR3 region: CASSFQRGNQETQYF. CDR3 in DNA: TGTGCCAGCTCGTTCCAGCGGGGAAACCAAGAGACCCAGTACTTC.

This chain joins TRBV10-3 and TRBJ2-3; 10 bases align to TRBD1. This CDR3 comprises 15 residues. V was clipped by 6 bases and J by 3 bases; unmatched bases: 6. The V gene's germline CDR1 is ENHRY and CDR2 SYGVKD. CDR3 protein: CAISSGTGETDTQYF. The CDR3 DNA reads TGTGCCATCAGCTCCGGGACAGGGGAAACAGATACGCAGTATTTT.

The chain recombines TRBV7-9 with TRBJ1-1; D is ambiguous. In germline, CDR1 is SEHNR, CDR2 FQNEAQ (reference sequence). Trimming removed 5 bases at V and 10 bases at J, with 14 bases between. The CDR3 contains 12 residues. The CDR3 protein is CASSLGALGAFF. The CDR3 region has the DNA TGTGCCAGCAGCCTTGGTGCGTTAGGAGCTTTCTTT. Filled out from reference TRBV7-9 and TRBJ1-1, the complete variable domain reads DTGVSQNPRHKITKRGQNVTFRCDPISEHNRLYWYRQTLGQGPEFLTYFQNEAQLEKSRLLSDRFSAERPKGSFSTLEIQRTEQGDSAMYLCASSLGALGAFFGQGTRLTVV.

The chain is built from TRBV4-3 and TRBJ1-2, with D possibly matching TRBD1 (5 bases). The germline V gene encodes CDR1 LGHNA and CDR2 YSLEER. V shed 4 bases and J shed 2 bases, with 17 bases lying between them. The CDR3 is made up of 16 amino acids. The CDR3 DNA reads as TGCGCCAGCAGCCGCGGGACCGCGGACGGGAACTATGGCTACACCTTC. Protein product: CASSRGTADGNYGYTF.

This chain connects TRBV25-1 to TRBJ2-2; D possibly corresponds to TRBD2 (6 bases). The V end was cut by 4 bases, the J end by 3 bases, with 9 bases between. The CDR3 is 14 residues long. Germline values: CDR1 MGHDK, CDR2 SYGVNS. The CDR3: CASSAGLYTGELFF. The CDR3 nucleotides are TGTGCCAGCAGTGCTGGACTATACACCGGGGAGCTGTTTTTT. The variable domain in full, with the rest retrieved from reference TRBV25-1 and TRBJ2-2, is EADIYQTPRYLVIGTGKKITLECSQTMGHDKMYWYQQDPGMELHLIHYSYGVNSTEKGDLSSESTVSRIRTEHFPLTLESARPSHTSQYLCASSAGLYTGELFFGEGSRLTVL.

The V gene is TRBV29-1, the J gene TRBJ1-2; TRBD1 matches 7 bases. The junction had 6 bases not matched to a gene; V was cut back by 1 base and J by 4 bases. CDR3 length equals 14 residues. The V gene's germline CDR1 is SQVTM and CDR2 ANQGSEA. The CDR3 protein is CSVEAMGQIYGYTF. As DNA, the CDR3 is TGCAGCGTTGAAGCTATGGGACAGATCTATGGCTACACCTTC.

This chain connects TRBV6-5 to TRBJ1-1; 9 bases match TRBD1. The CDR3 covers 14 residues. J lost 1 base, V lost 5 bases, and 2 bases had no gene match. Germline V gene lookup returns CDR1 MNHEY and CDR2 SVGAGI. The DNA of the CDR3 is TGTGCCAGCAGTACGACAGGGGGGAACACTGAAGCTTTCTTT. Amino acid sequence: CASSTTGGNTEAFF.

The CDR3 DNA reads TGTGCCAGCAGCTTCGACTACTCCTACAATGAGCAGTTCTTC. This encodes CASSFDYSYNEQFF. The chain has TRBV7-2 and TRBJ2-1, with D maybe TRBD2 (5 bases). The CDR3 runs to 14 residues. V lost 3 bases to trimming and J lost 0 bases, with 6 bases between them. Germline V lookup: CDR1 SGHTA, CDR2 FQGNSA. The full variable domain, rest sourced from reference TRBV7-2 and TRBJ2-1, is GAGVSQSPSNKVTEKGKDVELRCDPISGHTALYWYRQSLGQGLEFLIYFQGNSAPDKSGLPSDRFSAERTGGSVSTLTIQRTQQEDSAVYLCASSFDYSYNEQFFGPGTRLTVL.

This rearrangement joins TRBV18 to TRBJ1-3; the D is unclear. The CDR3 runs to 15 residues. The V and J ends lost 2 bases and 0 bases respectively, with 8 bases between them. From germline, CDR1 is KGHSH and CDR2 LQKENI. The CDR3 reads CASSPDGLSGNTIYF. CDR3 nucleotide sequence: TGTGCCAGCTCACCAGACGGCCTCTCTGGAAACACCATATATTTT.

Notes on this clone: Other DNA sequences in the same sample also yield this CDR3. This chain links TRBV9 with TRBJ2-3; D might be TRBD2 (6 bases). Germline loops: CDR1 SGDLS, CDR2 YYNGEE. The CDR3 contains 12 residues. V gave up 2 bases and J gave up 5 bases, with 6 bases separating them. This chain's CDR3 is CASSVGGDTQYF. DNA for the CDR3: TGTGCCAGCAGCGTCGGGGGAGATACGCAGTATTTT.

The chain has TRBV5-6 and TRBJ1-5, with D unresolved. Germline CDR1 is SGHDT and CDR2 is YYEEEE. V shed 0 bases and J shed 0 bases, with 4 bases lying between them. The CDR3 contains 14 residues. The CDR3 DNA reads TGTGCCAGCAGCTTGGGTTATAGCAATCAGCCCCAGCATTTT. Encoded protein: CASSLGYSNQPQHF.

This chain links TRBV24-1 with TRBJ2-1; 10 bases align to TRBD2. The V gene's germline CDR1 is KGHDR and CDR2 SFDVKD. The CDR3 is made up of 20 amino acids. Trimming removed 7 bases from V and 4 bases from J; junction bases left unmatched: 21. In nucleotides, the CDR3 is TGTGCCACCAGATCGGGAAGCGGGGGGGCGAAGAGCGCGAGGTACAATGAGCAGTTCTTC. Translating gives CATRSGSGGAKSARYNEQFF.

The CDR3 nucleotides are TGTGCCAGCAGTCGCGACAGGAAGAACACTGAAGCTTTCTTT. The encoded protein is CASSRDRKNTEAFF. The V and J genes are TRBV9 and TRBJ1-1; TRBD1 might be the D (6 bases). This CDR3 region has 14 residues. Germline lookup yields CDR1 SGDLS and CDR2 YYNGEE. V was pared by 5 bases and J by 1 base, with 12 bases between.

This rearrangement joins TRBV7-2 to TRBJ1-2; D perhaps matches TRBD1 (5 bases). This CDR3 has 14 amino acids. Germline CDR1 is SGHTA and CDR2 is FQGNSA. V gave up 4 bases and J gave up 6 bases, with 15 bases separating them. Here the CDR3 reads CASSSAGWDDGYTF. The CDR3 DNA reads as TGTGCCAGCAGCTCCGCGGGTTGGGACGATGGCTACACCTTC.

The chain recombines TRBV5-1 with TRBJ2-7; tentative D call: TRBD2 (5 bases). This CDR3 is built from 14 residues. Germline V lookup: CDR1 SGHRS, CDR2 YFSETQ. V was pared by 4 bases and J by 4 bases, with 15 bases between. CDR3 nucleotide sequence: TGCGCCAGCAGCGGAGGCTTTGCCTCGTACGAGCAGTACTTC. Protein sequence: CASSGGFASYEQYF.